This T cell receptor beta chain was observed in a study of T cell repertoires in ileal Crohn's disease. Using immunoSEQ multiplex PCR, the repertoire was profiled, and TCRdb retains in-frame clones only, with some absent. The sample has about 3,700 clones, around 70% seen once. On this clone: Its antigen remains unknown.

Study-wide results and limits: Clonality above 26.8% at surgery always came with endoscopic recurrence.

As to time point: neoterminal ileum biopsy at postoperative endoscopy, about 6 months after surgery. The CDR3 sequence is 16 residues long. J lost 6 bases, V lost 5 bases, and 9 bases had no gene match. The germline CDR1 and CDR2 sequences are SGHNT and YENEEA. This sequence joins TRBV11-3 and TRBJ2-1; TRBD1 matches at 11 bases. The sequenced sample consisted of ileal tissue. This TCR derives from an adult with Crohn's disease. DNA of the CDR3: TGTGCCAGCAGCATGGGGACAGGGGGTTTAAGCAATGAGCAGTTCTTC. Amino acids: CASSMGTGGLSNEQFF.